Sequencing of this T cell receptor (beta chain) was carried out in a study of T-cell reconstitution after alpha-beta-depleted transplantation in children. Whole-study findings and limits: Newly made T cells mostly supplied T-cell counts and diversity one year after transplant. Surviving recipient T cells and thymic progenitors accounted for the high day-60 TCRbeta diversity observed in some patients. Several hundred expanded graft clones reportedly gave rise to the alpha-beta T cells present about two months after transplant.

Library preparation (for TCRbeta) was performed with unique molecular identifiers. From the PCR reads, TCRdb called clonotypes with MiXCR, one entry per CDR3 protein. The top ten hold 36% of the sample, which has roughly 570,000 distinct CDR3 sequences, approximately 30% seen once. Trimming took off 3 bases at V and 7 bases at J, with 13 bases between the two ends. The germline gives CDR1 SGHAT, CDR2 FQNNGV. This CDR3 spans 15 amino acids. In its sample, this clonotype was seen a few times. Its target is unknown. The TCR sequence derives from a boy in the first two years of life with Wiskott-Aldrich syndrome, due to receive a stem cell transplant. Sequenced material: PBMCs, taken before TCRalphabeta/CD19-depleted stem cell transplant. The chain employs TRBV11-2 and TRBJ1-6; no reliable D call. The CDR3 loop reads CASSFNRGPNSPLHF. The CDR3 DNA reads TGTGCCAGCAGCTTTAACCGGGGTCCCAATTCACCCCTCCACTTT.